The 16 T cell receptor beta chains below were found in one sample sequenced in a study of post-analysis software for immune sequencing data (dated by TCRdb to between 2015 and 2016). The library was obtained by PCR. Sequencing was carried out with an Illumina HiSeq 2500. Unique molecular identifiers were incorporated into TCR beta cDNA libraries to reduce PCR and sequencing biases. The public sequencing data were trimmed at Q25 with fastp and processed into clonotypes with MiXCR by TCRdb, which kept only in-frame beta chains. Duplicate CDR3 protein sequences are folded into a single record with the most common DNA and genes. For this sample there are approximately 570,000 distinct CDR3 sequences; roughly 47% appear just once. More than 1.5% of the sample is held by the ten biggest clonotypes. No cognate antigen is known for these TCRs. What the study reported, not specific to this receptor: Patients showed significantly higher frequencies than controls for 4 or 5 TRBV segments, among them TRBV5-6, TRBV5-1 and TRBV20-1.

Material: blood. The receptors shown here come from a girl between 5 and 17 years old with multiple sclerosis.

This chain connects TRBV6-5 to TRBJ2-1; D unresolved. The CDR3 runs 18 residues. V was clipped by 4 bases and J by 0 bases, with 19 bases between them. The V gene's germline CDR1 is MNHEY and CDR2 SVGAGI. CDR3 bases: TGTGCCAGCAGTTCCAAGGCTGCCCTCTCCGGCTCCTACAATGAGCAGTTCTTC. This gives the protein CASSSKAALSGSYNEQFF.

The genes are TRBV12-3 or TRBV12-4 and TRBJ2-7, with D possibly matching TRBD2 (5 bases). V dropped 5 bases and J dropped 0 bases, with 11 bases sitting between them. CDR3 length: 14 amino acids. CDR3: CASSLSDFSYEQYF. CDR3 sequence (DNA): TGTGCCAGCAGTCTCTCGGACTTCTCCTACGAGCAGTACTTC.

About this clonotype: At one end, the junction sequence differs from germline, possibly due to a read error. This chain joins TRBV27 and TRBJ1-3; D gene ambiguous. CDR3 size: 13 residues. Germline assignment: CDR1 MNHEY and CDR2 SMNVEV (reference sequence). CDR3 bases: TGTGCCAGCAGTTTAATCTCTGGAAACACCGTATATTTT. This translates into CASSLISGNTVYF.

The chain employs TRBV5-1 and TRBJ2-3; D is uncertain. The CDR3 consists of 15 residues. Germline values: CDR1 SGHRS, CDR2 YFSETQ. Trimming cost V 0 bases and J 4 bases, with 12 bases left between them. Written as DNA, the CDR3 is TGCGCCAGCAGCTTGGCAGCCCAGATCGCAGATACGCAGTATTTT. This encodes CASSLAAQIADTQYF.

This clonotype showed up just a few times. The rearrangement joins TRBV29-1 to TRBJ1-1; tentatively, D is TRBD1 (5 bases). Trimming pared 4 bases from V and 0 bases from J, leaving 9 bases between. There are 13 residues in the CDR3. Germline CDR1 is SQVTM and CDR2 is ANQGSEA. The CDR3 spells CSVAGVLNTEAFF. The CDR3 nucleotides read TGCAGCGTTGCGGGGGTCCTGAACACTGAAGCTTTCTTT.

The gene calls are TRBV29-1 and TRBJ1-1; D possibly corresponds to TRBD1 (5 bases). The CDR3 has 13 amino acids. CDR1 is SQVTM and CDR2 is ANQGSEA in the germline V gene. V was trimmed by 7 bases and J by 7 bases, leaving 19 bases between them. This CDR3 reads CSAEPRAVNEAFF. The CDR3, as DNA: TGCAGCGCAGAACCCAGGGCGGTGAATGAAGCTTTCTTT.

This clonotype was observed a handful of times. Written as DNA, the CDR3 is TGTGCCAGCAGCGAACAGATAAACACTGAAGCTTTCTTT. This sequence encodes CASSEQINTEAFF. The V gene is TRBV7-9, the J gene TRBJ1-1; no reliable D call. The V gene lost 5 bases and the J gene lost 2 bases, with 9 bases spanning the gap. This CDR3 comprises 13 residues. Germline V gene data show CDR1 as SEHNR and CDR2 as FQNEAQ (reference sequence).

CDR3 sequence reads: CASSSQDSYEQYF. In DNA form, the CDR3 reads TGTGCCAGCAGCTCACAGGATTCCTACGAGCAGTACTTC. The chain is built from TRBV5-4 and TRBJ2-7, with TRBD1 as a possible D gene (5 bases). This CDR3 has 13 residues. Trimming shortened V by 3 bases and J by 1 base, and 8 bases separated the two germline ends. CDR1 is SGHNT, CDR2 YYREEE, per germline (reference sequence).

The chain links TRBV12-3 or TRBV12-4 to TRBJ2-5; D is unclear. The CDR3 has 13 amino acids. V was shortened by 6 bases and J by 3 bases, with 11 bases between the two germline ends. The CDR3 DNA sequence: TGTGCCAGCAGACCAGTCCAGGAAGAGACCCAGTACTTC. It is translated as CASRPVQEETQYF.

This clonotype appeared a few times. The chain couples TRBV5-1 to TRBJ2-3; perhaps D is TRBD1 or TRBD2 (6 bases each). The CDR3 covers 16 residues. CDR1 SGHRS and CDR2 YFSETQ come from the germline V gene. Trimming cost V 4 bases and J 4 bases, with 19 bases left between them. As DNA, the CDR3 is TGCGCCAGCAGCCCCCAAGGGCCGGGGGCGTCAGATACGCAGTATTTT. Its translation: CASSPQGPGASDTQYF.

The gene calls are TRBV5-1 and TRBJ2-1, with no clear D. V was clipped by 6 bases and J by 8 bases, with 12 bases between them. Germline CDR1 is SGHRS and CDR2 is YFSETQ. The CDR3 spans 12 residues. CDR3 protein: CASTDLGDEQFF. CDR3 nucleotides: TGCGCCAGCACCGATTTAGGCGATGAGCAGTTCTTC.

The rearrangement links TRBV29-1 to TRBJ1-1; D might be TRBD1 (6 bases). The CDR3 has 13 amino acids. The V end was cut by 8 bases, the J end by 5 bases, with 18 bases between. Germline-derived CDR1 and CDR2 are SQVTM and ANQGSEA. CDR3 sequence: CSLRGGDRTEAFF. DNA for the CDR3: TGCAGCTTGAGGGGGGGCGATCGGACTGAAGCTTTCTTT.

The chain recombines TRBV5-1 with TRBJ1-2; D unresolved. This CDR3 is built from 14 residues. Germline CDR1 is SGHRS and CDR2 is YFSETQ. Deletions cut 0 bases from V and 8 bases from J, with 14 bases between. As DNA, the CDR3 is TGCGCCAGCAGCTTGGCCGGGCGGAGTTCCGGCTACACCTTC. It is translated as CASSLAGRSSGYTF.

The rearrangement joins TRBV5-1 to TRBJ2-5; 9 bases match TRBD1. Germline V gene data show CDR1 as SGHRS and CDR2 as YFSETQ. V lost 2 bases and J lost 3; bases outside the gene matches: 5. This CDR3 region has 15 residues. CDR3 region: CASSFSQGAKETQYF. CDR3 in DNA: TGCGCCAGCAGCTTCTCACAGGGGGCCAAAGAGACCCAGTACTTC.

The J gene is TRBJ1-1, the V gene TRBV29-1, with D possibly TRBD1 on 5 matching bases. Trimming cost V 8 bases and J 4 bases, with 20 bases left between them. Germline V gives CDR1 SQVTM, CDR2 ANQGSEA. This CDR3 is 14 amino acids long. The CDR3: CSFYGPGSGTEAFF. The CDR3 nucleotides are TGCAGCTTCTACGGCCCAGGGTCGGGCACTGAAGCTTTCTTT.

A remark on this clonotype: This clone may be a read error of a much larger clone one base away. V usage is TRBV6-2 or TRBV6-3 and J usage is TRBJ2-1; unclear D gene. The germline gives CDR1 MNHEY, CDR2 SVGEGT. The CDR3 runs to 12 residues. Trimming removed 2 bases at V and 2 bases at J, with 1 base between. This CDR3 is CASSYPYNEQFF. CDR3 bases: TGTGCCAGCAGTTACCCCTACAATGAGCAGTTCTTC.